This TCR beta chain was sequenced for a study of blood T cells in healthy people across ages. General study points: Naive CD4+ cell counts and diversity both ran higher in long-lived than in aged donors. Naive and antigen-experienced cells could not be conclusively compared, given unsorted PBMCs.

Trimming pared 5 bases from V and 0 bases from J, leaving 23 bases between. This CDR3 has 19 residues. Germline CDR1 MNHEY, CDR2 SMNVEV (reference sequence). A J-beta primer mix and a sample-barcoded 5' primer were used in a second PCR of roughly 7 to 12 cycles. TCRdb re-derived calls from the 5' RACE reads in MiXCR, one entry per CDR3 protein. The sample includes hundreds of thousands of distinct CDR3 sequences, approximately 39% of them seen just once. Details on this clonotype: Its antigen is undetermined.

The chain links TRBV27 to TRBJ2-1; D unresolved. The sequenced material came from blood. The sequence was obtained from a woman aged 55 to 70 in good health. Here the CDR3 reads CASSPTGIGPSSSYNEQFF. CDR3 DNA sequence: TGTGCCAGCAGTCCCACCGGTATAGGGCCCTCTAGCTCCTACAATGAGCAGTTCTTC.